The source of this T cell receptor beta chain is a study of blood T cell repertoires in COVID-19. Germline CDR1 and CDR2: SGHRS and YFSETQ. The CDR3 has 14 residues. The J segment lost 1 base and the V segment lost 4 bases, leaving 4 bases of the junction unmatched. Sequencing was performed with immunoSEQ multiplex PCR; in TCRdb, only in-frame clones are kept and a portion is missing. The sample includes fewer than 200,000 clones, about 86% of them seen just once. V usage is TRBV5-1 and J usage is TRBJ1-1, with 7 bases fitting TRBD1. This TCR was recovered from a man in his 70s with active or convalescent COVID-19. The sample consisted of peripheral blood. This CDR3 is CASSDRTGNTEAFF. CDR3 DNA: TGCGCCAGCAGCGACAGGACAGGGAACACTGAAGCTTTCTTT.